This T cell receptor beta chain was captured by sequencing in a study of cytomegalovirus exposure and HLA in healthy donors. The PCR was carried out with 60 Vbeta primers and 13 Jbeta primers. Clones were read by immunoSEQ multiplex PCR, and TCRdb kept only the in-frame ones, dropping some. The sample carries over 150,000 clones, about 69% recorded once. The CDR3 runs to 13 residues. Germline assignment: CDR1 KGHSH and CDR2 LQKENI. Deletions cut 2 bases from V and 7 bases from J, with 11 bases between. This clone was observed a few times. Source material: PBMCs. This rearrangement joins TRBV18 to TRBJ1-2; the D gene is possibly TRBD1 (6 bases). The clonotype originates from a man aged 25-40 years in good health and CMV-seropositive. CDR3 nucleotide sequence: TGTGCCAGCTCACCAGCGGGGGCGCTTGGCTACACCTTC. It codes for CASSPAGALGYTF. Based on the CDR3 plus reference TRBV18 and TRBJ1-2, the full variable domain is NAGVMQNPRHLVRRRGQEARLRCSPMKGHSHVYWYRQLPEEGLKFMVYLQKENIIDESGMPKERFSAEFPKEGPSILRIQQVVRGDSAAYFCASSPAGALGYTFGSGTRLTVV.